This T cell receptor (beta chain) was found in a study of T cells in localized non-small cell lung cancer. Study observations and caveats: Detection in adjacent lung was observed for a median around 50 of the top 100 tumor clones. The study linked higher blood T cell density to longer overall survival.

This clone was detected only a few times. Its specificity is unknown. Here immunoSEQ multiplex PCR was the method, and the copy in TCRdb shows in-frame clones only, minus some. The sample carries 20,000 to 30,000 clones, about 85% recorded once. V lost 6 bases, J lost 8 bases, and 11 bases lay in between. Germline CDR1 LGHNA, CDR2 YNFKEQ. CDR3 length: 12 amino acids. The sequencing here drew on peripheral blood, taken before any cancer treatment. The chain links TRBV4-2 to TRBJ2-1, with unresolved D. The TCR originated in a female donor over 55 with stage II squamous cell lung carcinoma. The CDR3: CASRSSRYEQFF. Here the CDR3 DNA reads TGTGCCAGCAGATCTAGTAGATATGAGCAGTTCTTC.